This entry is about one T cell receptor beta chain. The antigen is unknown. CDR3 length equals 13 residues. Germline V gene data show CDR1 as SGHTA and CDR2 as FQGTGA. Trimming removed 1 base at V and 0 bases at J, with 2 bases between. The sample is drawn from a study of T cell responses to AZD1222 COVID-19 vaccine. Notes on the study in general: Recipients of AZD1222 seropositive at baseline numbered only 5 to 7. Donor demographics were predominantly white British with a female majority; clonal diversity may be underestimated.

The table came from immunoSEQ multiplex PCR; TCRdb's copy has only in-frame clones and leaves some out. The top ten hold 1.5% to 2% of the sample, which has 120,000 to 150,000 clones, under 95% seen once. Here the sequenced sample was peripheral blood, taken on day 0 of AZD1222 vaccination. This rearrangement joins TRBV7-3 to TRBJ2-3, with D unclear. The clonotype was recovered from an adult in good health. The chain's CDR3 is CASSLSSTDTQYF. The CDR3 DNA sequence: TGTGCCAGCAGCTTAAGCAGCACAGATACGCAGTATTTT.